The 19 T cell receptor beta chains below come from one sample, sequenced in a study of PD-L1 blockade in urothelial cancer. Here immunoSEQ multiplex PCR was the method, and the copy in TCRdb shows in-frame clones only, minus some. The sample includes about 52,000 clones, 84% of them seen just once. The sequencing used PBMCs, collected around atezolizumab (anti-PD-L1) treatment. The receptor source for this set is a man aged 40-49 years with urothelial cancer.

The genes are TRBV28 and TRBJ1-1; D unresolved. The V gene lost 1 base and the J gene lost 4 bases, with 13 bases spanning the gap. CDR1 is MDHEN, CDR2 SYDVKM, per germline. This CDR3 region has 15 residues. In nucleotides, the CDR3 is TGTGCCAGCAGTTTATCCCCCTCTCAGTCCACTGAAGCTTTCTTT. Its translation is CASSLSPSQSTEAFF.

This clone is a singleton in its sample. The rearrangement uses TRBV7-8 and TRBJ1-4, with 10 bases identical to TRBD1. This CDR3 has 15 residues. Germline values: CDR1 SGHVS, CDR2 FQNEAQ. The V gene end was trimmed by 4 bases and the J gene end by 5 bases; junction bases not matched to a gene: 4. The CDR3 region is CASSSPDRGNEKLFF. CDR3 sequence (DNA): TGTGCCAGCAGCTCCCCGGACAGGGGGAATGAAAAACTGTTTTTT.

The J gene is TRBJ1-2, the V gene TRBV28; unclear D gene. Germline CDR1 MDHEN, CDR2 SYDVKM. The CDR3 covers 13 residues. Between the trimmed V and J ends, which lost 2 bases and 7 bases, there was a span of 11 bases. This chain's CDR3 is CASSLRQDAGYTF. In DNA, the CDR3 is TGTGCCAGCAGTTTAAGACAAGACGCTGGCTACACCTTC.

V is TRBV2 and J is TRBJ2-7; weak D call: TRBD1 (6 bases). The germline V gene has CDR1 SNHLY and CDR2 FYNNEI. The CDR3 extends over 14 amino acids. V lost 3 bases and J lost 1, with 10 bases in between. The CDR3 region is CASSDGTLSYEQYF. CDR3 nucleotide sequence: TGTGCCAGCAGTGACGGGACATTATCCTACGAGCAGTACTTC.

This chain links TRBV7-6 with TRBJ2-1; a possible D gene is TRBD2 (5 bases). The CDR3 length is 16 residues. Germline assignment: CDR1 SGHVS and CDR2 FNYEAQ. The V and J ends lost 4 bases and 9 bases respectively, with 22 bases between them. The CDR3 spells CASSYLPLAAEGEQFF. The CDR3 DNA reads as TGTGCCAGCAGCTACCTCCCGCTAGCCGCCGAAGGTGAGCAGTTCTTC.

The rearrangement links TRBV27 to TRBJ2-5; no clear D gene. The germline V and J ends were trimmed by 3 bases and 1 base, with 3 bases remaining between them. CDR3 length: 12 amino acids. The germline V gene encodes CDR1 MNHEY and CDR2 SMNVEV (reference sequence). CDR3 loop: CASSFRQETQYF. CDR3 coding DNA: TGTGCCAGCAGTTTCCGCCAAGAGACCCAGTACTTC.

The chain couples TRBV5-1 to TRBJ2-2; 8 positions match TRBD2. The germline V gene has CDR1 SGHRS and CDR2 YFSETQ. V lost 2 bases and J lost 1; bases outside the gene matches: 4. CDR3 length: 16 amino acids. The CDR3: CASSFRREVNTGELFF. The CDR3 region has the DNA TGCGCCAGCAGCTTTAGGCGGGAGGTGAACACCGGGGAGCTGTTTTTT.

The chain has TRBV28 and TRBJ2-3, with 9 bases lining up with TRBD2. Per germline, CDR1 MDHEN and CDR2 SYDVKM. The junction had 10 bases not matched to a gene; V was cut back by 5 bases and J by 4 bases. The CDR3 loop spans 16 amino acids. The DNA of the CDR3 is TGTGCCAGCAGTCGATTAGCGGGAGCGGTATCAGATACGCAGTATTTT. Its translation is CASSRLAGAVSDTQYF.

The rearrangement joins TRBV10-3 to TRBJ2-7; D is unclear. The CDR3 length is 14 residues. Germline CDR1 is ENHRY and CDR2 is SYGVKD. Trimming removed 0 bases at V and 5 bases at J, with 11 bases between. CDR3 nucleotide sequence: TGTGCCATCAGTGAGTCGACGGGTTTGAACGAGCAGTACTTC. Translation gives CAISESTGLNEQYF.

As DNA, the CDR3 is TGTGCCAGCAGTGCGGGACAGGGCTACTACGAGCAGTACTTC. It yields the protein CASSAGQGYYEQYF. This chain joins TRBV6-5 and TRBJ2-7, with 9 bases fitting TRBD1. This CDR3 contains 14 residues. Germline values: CDR1 MNHEY, CDR2 SVGAGI. V shed 5 bases and J 3 bases; nucleotides not matched to a gene: 5.

The rearrangement joins TRBV6-1 to TRBJ1-3; no firm D call. V was pared by 3 bases and J by 3 bases, with 6 bases between. CDR3 length: 13 amino acids. CDR1 and CDR2 (germline): MNHNS, SASEGT. The CDR3 reads CASSDGGGNTIYF. The CDR3 DNA reads as TGTGCCAGCAGTGACGGAGGTGGAAACACCATATATTTT.

The rearrangement joins TRBV7-2 to TRBJ2-7; 9 bases agree with TRBD2. V lost 4 bases, J lost 5 bases, and 12 bases stayed unmatched. The CDR3 runs to 16 residues. The germline V gene has CDR1 SGHTA and CDR2 FQGNSA. This chain's CDR3 is CASSWDIGTSFHEQYF. The CDR3 bases are TGTGCCAGCAGCTGGGACATCGGGACTAGCTTCCACGAGCAGTACTTC.

The chain has TRBV28 and TRBJ1-1, with D maybe TRBD1 (6 bases). CDR3 length: 13 amino acids. V gave up 2 bases and J gave up 8 bases, with 12 bases separating them. The germline CDR1 and CDR2 sequences are MDHEN and SYDVKM. The CDR3 sequence: CASSLAGAGEAFF. The CDR3, as DNA: TGTGCCAGCAGTTTAGCAGGGGCCGGGGAAGCTTTCTTT.

The rearrangement uses TRBV5-1 and TRBJ2-4; 9 nucleotides match TRBD2. This CDR3 has 18 amino acids. Germline CDR1 is SGHRS and CDR2 is YFSETQ. The V gene end was trimmed by 4 bases and the J gene end by 0 bases; junction bases not matched to a gene: 11. CDR3 amino acids: CASSRVVAGVGAKNIQYF. CDR3 coding DNA: TGCGCCAGCAGCCGGGTGGTAGCGGGAGTGGGAGCCAAAAACATTCAGTACTTC.

V is TRBV11-2 and J is TRBJ2-7; TRBD1 matches 7 bases. The CDR3 is 16 residues long. Per the germline V gene, CDR1 is SGHAT and CDR2 is FQNNGV. V dropped 3 bases and J dropped 0; count of bases not matched to a gene: 8. The CDR3 region is CASSFSTGESSYEQYF. The CDR3 DNA follows: TGTGCCAGCAGCTTCAGTACAGGGGAAAGCTCCTACGAGCAGTACTTC. The variable domain in full, completed from reference TRBV11-2 and TRBJ2-7, reads EAGVAQSPRYKIIEKRQSVAFWCNPISGHATLYWYQQILGQGPKLLIQFQNNGVVDDSQLPKDRFSAERLKGVDSTLKIQPAKLEDSAVYLCASSFSTGESSYEQYFGPGTRLTVT.

V usage is TRBV10-2 and J usage is TRBJ2-7; tentative D call: TRBD1 (6 bases). Trimming took off 0 bases at V and 6 bases at J, with 15 bases between the two ends. Germline-derived CDR1 and CDR2 are WSHSY and SAAADI. There are 15 residues in the CDR3. DNA of the CDR3: TGCGCCAGCAGTGAGTCGAGGGGGAAAGAAGGCGAGCAGTACTTC. It encodes CASSESRGKEGEQYF.

The chain recombines TRBV9 with TRBJ1-3, with TRBD1 matching over 9 bases. CDR1 and CDR2 (germline): SGDLS, YYNGEE. CDR3 length equals 15 residues. The V gene end was trimmed by 4 bases and the J gene end by 11 bases; junction bases not matched to a gene: 13. In nucleotides, the CDR3 is TGTGCCAGCAGCCCGTCAGGGACAGGGCTTACTGCCATATATTTT. This encodes CASSPSGTGLTAIYF.

CDR3 in amino acids: CASSSRTGLPYEQYF. As DNA, the CDR3 is TGTGCCAGCAGTTCGCGGACAGGGCTTCCCTACGAGCAGTACTTC. This chain links TRBV6-5 with TRBJ2-7, with 8 bases that match TRBD1. The CDR3 runs to 15 residues. Trimming cost V 4 bases and J 2 bases; bases outside gene matches: 7. Germline assignment: CDR1 MNHEY and CDR2 SVGAGI.

The rearrangement uses TRBV7-3 and TRBJ2-2; 8 bases line up with TRBD2. Trimming cost V 4 bases and J 7 bases; bases outside gene matches: 8. This CDR3 has 15 residues. Germline CDR1 SGHTA, CDR2 FQGTGA. The CDR3 DNA follows: TGTGCCAGCAGCTCCAGCGGGAGCGGTGGCGGGGAGCTGTTTTTT. Its protein is CASSSSGSGGGELFF.